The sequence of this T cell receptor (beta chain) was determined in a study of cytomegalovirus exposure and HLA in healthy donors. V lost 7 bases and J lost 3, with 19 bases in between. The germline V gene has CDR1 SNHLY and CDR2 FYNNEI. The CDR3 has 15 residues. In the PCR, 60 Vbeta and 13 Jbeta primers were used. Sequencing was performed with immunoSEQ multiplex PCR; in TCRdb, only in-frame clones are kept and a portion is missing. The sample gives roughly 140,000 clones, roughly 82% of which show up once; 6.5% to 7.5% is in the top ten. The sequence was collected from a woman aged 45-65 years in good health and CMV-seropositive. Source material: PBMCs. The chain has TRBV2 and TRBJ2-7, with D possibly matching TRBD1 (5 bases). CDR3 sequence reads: CASTYTQAHIYEQYF. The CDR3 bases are TGTGCCAGCACTTATACACAGGCTCATATCTACGAGCAGTACTTC.